The 28 T cell receptor beta chains listed next were all sequenced from one sample in a study of T cells in Graves' hyperthyroidism and ophthalmopathy. Amplification yielded TCR beta CDR3 regions, with RNA transcripts as the source. First-round RT-PCR of the TCR CDR3 relied on the HTBI primer set. MiXCR was run by TCRdb on the multiplex PCR reads, yielding one entry per CDR3 protein. The data show around 690,000 distinct CDR3 sequences, 17% seen once. The sample taken for sequencing was blood. These receptors were obtained from a man aged 50-59 years with Graves' hyperthyroidism.

In this sample, this clonotype turned up many times. V and J are TRBV5-1 and TRBJ1-1; tentative D call: TRBD1 (6 bases). CDR3 length equals 15 residues. V dropped 4 bases and J dropped 1 base, with 14 bases sitting between them. Germline loops: CDR1 SGHRS, CDR2 YFSETQ. For the CDR3, the DNA is TGCGCCAGCAGCCCCGTAGGGGGACCGAACACTGAAGCTTTCTTT. Translation gives CASSPVGGPNTEAFF. Full variable domain (remainder filled in from reference TRBV5-1 and TRBJ1-1): KAGVTQTPRYLIKTRGQQVTLSCSPISGHRSVSWYQQTPGQGLQFLFEYFSETQRNKGNFPGRFSGRQFSNSRSEMNVSTLELGDSALYLCASSPVGGPNTEAFFGQGTRLTVV.

Details on this clonotype: With a much larger clone just one base away, this may be a read error. The chain recombines TRBV10-3 with TRBJ2-7, with D possibly TRBD2 on 6 matching bases. CDR3 length equals 15 residues. Trimming pared 5 bases from V and 2 bases from J, leaving 16 bases between. CDR1 and CDR2 from the germline V gene are ENHRY and SYGVKD. This CDR3 reads CAISYSTRGTYEQYF. The DNA of the CDR3 is TGTGCCATCAGTTACTCGACTAGAGGAACCTACGAGCAGTACTTC.

The rearrangement uses TRBV6-1 and TRBJ2-1; perhaps TRBD1 as D (6 bases). This CDR3 has 14 residues. Trimming cost V 10 bases and J 0 bases, with 13 bases left between them. Germline loops: CDR1 MNHNS, CDR2 SASEGT. This CDR3 is CATEQGLSYNEQFF. The CDR3 region has the DNA TGTGCCACCGAGCAGGGGCTCTCCTACAATGAGCAGTTCTTC.

This clonotype occurred once. At one boundary the junction diverges from the germline segment, which might be a read error. The chain uses TRBV2 and TRBJ1-1; 8 positions agree with TRBD1. There are 13 residues in the CDR3. Germline V CDR1 and CDR2: SNHLY, FYNNEI. CDR3 bases: TGTGCCGGCAGACAGGGGATGACGGCTGAAGCTTTCTTT. Translating it yields CAGRQGMTAEAFF.

This clonotype was detected only a few times. The chain has TRBV7-2 and TRBJ1-5; D unclear. The germline V and J ends were trimmed by 2 bases and 1 base, with 21 bases remaining between them. This CDR3 is built from 19 residues. Germline lookup yields CDR1 SGHTA and CDR2 FQGNSA. CDR3 loop: CASSLHSRWGEGSNQPQHF. DNA for the CDR3: TGTGCCAGCAGCTTACATTCCCGTTGGGGAGAAGGGAGCAATCAGCCCCAGCATTTT. Drawing the rest from reference TRBV7-2 and TRBJ1-5, the complete variable domain is GAGVSQSPSNKVTEKGKDVELRCDPISGHTALYWYRQSLGQGLEFLIYFQGNSAPDKSGLPSDRFSAERTGGSVSTLTIQRTQQEDSAVYLCASSLHSRWGEGSNQPQHFGDGTRLSIL.

J is TRBJ2-1 and V is TRBV5-1; D uncertain. CDR3 length: 18 residues. Trimming cost V 7 bases and J 4 bases, with 27 bases left between them. CDR1 and CDR2 (germline): SGHRS, YFSETQ. Here the CDR3 reads CASWPHPPEERLYNEQFF. CDR3 nucleotides: TGCGCCAGCTGGCCCCATCCCCCTGAAGAGAGACTTTACAATGAGCAGTTCTTC.

At least ten counts were recorded for this clonotype. V usage is TRBV11-2 and J usage is TRBJ2-1; 10 nucleotides line up with TRBD2. This CDR3 region has 19 residues. Per germline, CDR1 SGHAT and CDR2 FQNNGV. The junction had 16 bases not matched to a gene; V was cut back by 3 bases and J by 5 bases. The CDR3 DNA reads TGTGCCAGCAGCTTGGGACAGGTCAGGACTAGCGGACAGAACAATGAGCAGTTCTTC. Translating gives CASSLGQVRTSGQNNEQFF.

This clonotype was observed a handful of times. A much larger clone differs by one base, so this may be a read error. The gene calls are TRBV7-3 and TRBJ1-2; 7 nucleotides align to TRBD1. The junction had 9 bases not matched to a gene; V was cut back by 5 bases and J by 3 bases. This CDR3 contains 15 residues. In germline, CDR1 is SGHTA, CDR2 FQGTGA. The CDR3: CASSPRAGGDYGYTF. DNA of the CDR3: TGTGCCAGCAGCCCAAGGGCAGGGGGGGACTATGGCTACACCTTC.

This clonotype was counted ten times or more. The V and J genes are TRBV27 and TRBJ2-1, with D uncertain. V shed 5 bases and J shed 2 bases, with 10 bases lying between them. The CDR3 loop spans 14 amino acids. Germline V gene sequence: CDR1 MNHEY, CDR2 SMNVEV (reference sequence). CDR3 nucleotides: TGTGCCAGCAGTCCGCGGAAAGCCTACAATGAGCAGTTCTTC. It translates to CASSPRKAYNEQFF.

This clonotype was observed many times. J is TRBJ1-1 and V is TRBV28; D call uncertain. The CDR3 runs to 14 residues. Looked up from germline, CDR1 is MDHEN and CDR2 is SYDVKM. Deletions cut 2 bases from V and 0 bases from J, with 7 bases between. DNA for the CDR3: TGTGCCAGCAGTTTAGGGCAGCTGAACACTGAAGCTTTCTTT. Amino acids: CASSLGQLNTEAFF. Variable domain in full (rest from reference TRBV28 and TRBJ1-1): DVKVTQSSRYLVKRTGEKVFLECVQDMDHENMFWYRQDPGLGLRLIYFSYDVKMKEKGDIPEGYSVSREKKERFSLILESASTNQTSMYLCASSLGQLNTEAFFGQGTRLTVV.

The table lists this clonotype with many counts. The chain carries TRBV27 and TRBJ2-7; 7 bases are a match to TRBD1. The germline V gene encodes CDR1 MNHEY and CDR2 SMNVEV (reference sequence). The ends lost 8 bases at V and 4 bases at J; junction bases unmatched: 8. CDR3 length: 13 amino acids. CDR3 coding DNA: TGTGCCAGCGCGGCCGGGACAGCTTACGAGCAGTACTTC. Protein sequence: CASAAGTAYEQYF.

This clonotype was observed a handful of times. The chain joins TRBV24-1 to TRBJ1-1; tentatively, D is TRBD1 (5 bases). V shed 4 bases and J shed 8 bases, with 13 bases lying between them. Germline CDR1 reads KGHDR; CDR2 reads SFDVKD. This CDR3 is 13 amino acids long. The CDR3 spells CATSEGPREEAFF. Written as DNA, the CDR3 is TGTGCCACCAGTGAAGGCCCCAGGGAGGAAGCTTTCTTT.

There are many counts of this clonotype. This chain joins TRBV28 and TRBJ2-7; D gene unclear. This CDR3 is 15 amino acids long. Germline V lookup: CDR1 MDHEN, CDR2 SYDVKM. Trimming took off 1 base at V and 2 bases at J, with 12 bases between the two ends. For the CDR3, the DNA is TGTGCCAGCAGTTTATTCACGCGCCGAGCCTACGAGCAGTACTTC. Amino acids: CASSLFTRRAYEQYF.

The J gene is TRBJ2-1, the V gene TRBV20-1; unclear D gene. V lost 0 bases and J lost 6, with 9 bases in between. Germline CDR1 and CDR2: DFQATT and SNEGSKA (reference sequence). The CDR3 extends over 13 amino acids. CDR3 in amino acids: CSARDWKTNEQFF. The CDR3, as DNA: TGCAGTGCTAGAGATTGGAAGACCAATGAGCAGTTCTTC.

This chain's CDR3 is CASSQEWNRQNYEQYF. The DNA of the CDR3 is TGCGCCAGCAGCCAAGAGTGGAACAGGCAAAACTACGAGCAGTACTTC. This chain joins TRBV4-3 and TRBJ2-7; TRBD1 might be the D (5 bases). The germline gives CDR1 LGHNA, CDR2 YSLEER. V was trimmed by 0 bases and J by 3 bases, leaving 15 bases between them. CDR3 length: 16 residues.

This chain uses TRBV14 with TRBJ2-7, with D unclear. The V end lost 2 bases, the J end lost 2 bases, and 7 bases lay between the germline ends. This CDR3 spans 13 amino acids. Looked up from germline, CDR1 is SGHDN and CDR2 is FVKESK. CDR3 region: CASSQIITYEQYF. The CDR3 bases are TGTGCCAGCAGCCAAATCATTACCTACGAGCAGTACTTC.

Comments on this clonotype: The germline gene is not matched at one end of the junction; a read error may be the cause. The DNA of the CDR3 is TGCAGTTCTAGAGATGACAGACTAATGAACACTGAAGCTTTCTTT. The encoded protein is CSSRDDRLMNTEAFF. The genes are TRBV20-1 and TRBJ1-1; D perhaps matches TRBD1 (5 bases). The CDR3 length is 15 residues. Germline V gives CDR1 DFQATT, CDR2 SNEGSKA (reference sequence).

DNA for the CDR3: TGTGCCAGCCTCCAGTGGCAGGATAGCAATCAGCCCCAGCATTTT. Translating it yields CASLQWQDSNQPQHF. The chain combines TRBV28 with TRBJ1-5; D ambiguous. Germline V gene lookup returns CDR1 MDHEN and CDR2 SYDVKM. The CDR3 has 15 amino acids. The ends were cut back, 8 bases at V and 0 bases at J, with 14 bases in the middle.

This clonotype was seen at least ten times. This chain connects TRBV29-1 to TRBJ2-7; D not resolved. The germline V and J ends were trimmed by 7 bases and 3 bases, with 13 bases remaining between them. The CDR3 extends over 12 amino acids. Germline V gives CDR1 SQVTM, CDR2 ANQGSEA. The chain's CDR3 is CSAVSDGYEQYF. Written as DNA, the CDR3 is TGCAGCGCGGTATCGGACGGCTACGAGCAGTACTTC.

This clonotype showed up just once. The V and J genes are TRBV10-3 and TRBJ1-1; D possibly corresponds to TRBD1 (5 bases). V shed 3 bases and J shed 6 bases, with 17 bases lying between them. Germline V gene data show CDR1 as ENHRY and CDR2 as SYGVKD. There are 15 residues in the CDR3. CDR3 amino acids: CAISDRQGLGAEAFF. The DNA for the CDR3 is TGTGCCATCAGTGACAGGCAGGGACTCGGGGCTGAAGCTTTCTTT.

This clonotype was seen a few times. V gene TRBV10-3 combines with J gene TRBJ2-2, with a tentative D call TRBD2 (6 bases). V gave up 1 base and J gave up 7 bases, with 19 bases separating them. The germline gives CDR1 ENHRY, CDR2 SYGVKD. CDR3 size: 17 residues. DNA for the CDR3: TGTGCCATCAGTGAGTGGGACGGGGGACGTGACGACGGGGAGCTGTTTTTT. It translates to CAISEWDGGRDDGELFF.

This clonotype was picked up a small number of times. The CDR3 DNA follows: TGTGCCACCAGTGACCTGGACAGGGATTGGAATCAGCCCCAGCATTTT. Its translation is CATSDLDRDWNQPQHF. The V and J genes are TRBV24-1 and TRBJ1-5, with 8 bases identical to TRBD1. The CDR3 contains 16 residues. Germline V CDR1 and CDR2: KGHDR, SFDVKD. Trimming removed 4 bases from V and 4 bases from J; junction bases left unmatched: 8.

The gene calls are TRBV3-1 and TRBJ1-6; D remains ambiguous. Germline V gene sequence: CDR1 LGHDT, CDR2 YNNKEL (reference sequence). This CDR3 spans 13 amino acids. Trimming stripped 1 base from V and 5 bases from J, with 3 bases between. CDR3 loop: CASSQGDNSPLHF. The CDR3 bases are TGTGCCAGCAGCCAAGGGGATAATTCACCCCTCCACTTT.

This rearrangement joins TRBV20-1 to TRBJ2-4; no clear D gene. The germline gives CDR1 DFQATT, CDR2 SNEGSKA (reference sequence). The CDR3 sequence is 13 residues long. Trimming shortened V by 5 bases and J by 1 base, and 9 bases separated the two germline ends. The CDR3 reads CSALQGAKNIQYF. DNA for the CDR3: TGCAGTGCTCTACAAGGGGCCAAAAACATTCAGTACTTC.

This clonotype was recorded many times. J is TRBJ1-5 and V is TRBV7-9, with D possibly matching TRBD1 (5 bases). V lost 5 bases, J lost 0 bases, and 17 bases lay in between. The germline CDR1 and CDR2 sequences are SEHNR and FQNEAQ (reference sequence). This CDR3 has 17 residues. The CDR3: CASSKGVDIHSNQPQHF. The CDR3 DNA reads TGTGCCAGCAGCAAAGGGGTAGATATTCATAGCAATCAGCCCCAGCATTTT. The entire variable domain, with the rest obtained from reference TRBV7-9 and TRBJ1-5, is as follows: DTGVSQNPRHKITKRGQNVTFRCDPISEHNRLYWYRQTLGQGPEFLTYFQNEAQLEKSRLLSDRFSAERPKGSFSTLEIQRTEQGDSAMYLCASSKGVDIHSNQPQHFGDGTRLSIL.

The chain employs TRBV7-3 and TRBJ2-3, with 7 bases matching TRBD2. The length of the CDR3 is 14 residues. The junction had 16 bases not matched to a gene; V was cut back by 5 bases and J by 14 bases. Per the germline V gene, CDR1 is SGHTA and CDR2 is FQGTGA. CDR3 protein: CASSPSGDYEGRYF. The CDR3 coding sequence is TGTGCCAGCAGCCCAAGTGGGGACTATGAGGGGAGGTATTTT.

The chain has TRBV30 and TRBJ1-2; 7 bases are shared with TRBD1. The CDR3 length is 14 residues. V lost 4 bases, J lost 4 bases, and 9 bases stayed unmatched. The germline CDR1 and CDR2 sequences are GTSNPN and SVGIG (reference sequence). The CDR3 coding sequence is TGTGCCTGGAACCCAGGGGGTTCCTTCTATGGCTACACCTTC. Its protein is CAWNPGGSFYGYTF.

This clonotype has ten or more counts. The J gene is TRBJ1-6, the V gene TRBV27, with D possibly matching TRBD1 (6 bases). Germline CDR1 is MNHEY and CDR2 is SMNVEV (reference sequence). Trimming took 2 bases from V and 7 from J, leaving 12 bases between them. CDR3 length: 15 residues. This CDR3 reads CASSLQQGSNSPLHF. The DNA for the CDR3 is TGTGCCAGCAGTTTACAACAGGGCTCCAATTCACCCCTCCACTTT.